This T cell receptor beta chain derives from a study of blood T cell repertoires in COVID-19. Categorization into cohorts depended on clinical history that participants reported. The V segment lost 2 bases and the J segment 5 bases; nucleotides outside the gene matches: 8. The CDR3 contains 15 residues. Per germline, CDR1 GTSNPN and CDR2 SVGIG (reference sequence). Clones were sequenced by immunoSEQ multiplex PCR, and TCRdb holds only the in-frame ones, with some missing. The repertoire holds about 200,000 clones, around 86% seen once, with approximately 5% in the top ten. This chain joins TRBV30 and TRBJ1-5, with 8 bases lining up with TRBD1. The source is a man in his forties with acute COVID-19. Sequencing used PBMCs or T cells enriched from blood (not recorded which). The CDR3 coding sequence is TGTGCCTGGAGTCTTATCGGACAGGGACATCAGCCCCAGCATTTT. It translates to CAWSLIGQGHQPQHF.